One and the same sample provided the 9 T cell receptor beta chains below, sequenced in a study of T cell changes during pregnancy in multiple sclerosis. TCRdb's table, derived via immunoSEQ multiplex PCR, lists solely in-frame clones and lacks some. The sample lists fewer than 35,000 clones; about nine tenths were seen once. The sequenced sample was CD8+ T cells from peripheral blood mononuclear cells, obtained in the second trimester of pregnancy. These receptors originate from a female donor with multiple sclerosis, enrolled in a pregnancy study.

This clone was seen once. The chain has TRBV9 and TRBJ1-1; TRBD1 aligns across 9 bases. Germline V lookup: CDR1 SGDLS, CDR2 YYNGEE. This CDR3 has 16 amino acids. Trimming took 3 bases from V and 5 from J; bases not matched to a gene: 11. The CDR3, as DNA: TGTGCCAGCAGCGCCCCGGGACAGGGCTTTTGGACTGAAGCTTTCTTT. Translation: CASSAPGQGFWTEAFF.

The genes are TRBV10-1 and TRBJ2-7; 7 bases agree with TRBD1. CDR1 is WNHNN, CDR2 SYGVQD, per germline (reference sequence). The CDR3 is 14 residues long. V lost 2 bases to trimming and J lost 7 bases; unmatched junction nucleotides: 8. The CDR3 nucleotides are TGCGCCAGCAGTGAGACCGGGACAGAGGGGGAGCAGTACTTC. Translation gives CASSETGTEGEQYF.

The CDR3 bases are TGTGCCAGCAGTTACGGGGAGCCCTATAATTCACCCCTCCACTTT. This translates into CASSYGEPYNSPLHF. This chain links TRBV6-5 with TRBJ1-6, with unresolved D. The CDR3 loop spans 15 amino acids. CDR1 is MNHEY and CDR2 is SVGAGI in the germline V gene. V was trimmed by 2 bases and J by 2 bases, leaving 7 bases between them.

The rearrangement links TRBV6-4 to TRBJ1-2, with D uncertain. V lost 0 bases, J lost 8 bases, and 10 bases lay in between. Germline V gives CDR1 MRHNA, CDR2 SNTAGT. This CDR3 has 13 amino acids. The CDR3, as DNA: TGTGCCAGCAGTGACTCGACATTTGGCGGCTACACCTTC. Its protein product is CASSDSTFGGYTF.

The V call is TRBV10-2, the J call TRBJ2-7; a weak D match, TRBD1 (5 bases). The CDR3 runs 14 residues. Germline V CDR1 and CDR2: WSHSY, SAAADI. Trimming stripped 4 bases from V and 2 bases from J, with 12 bases between. CDR3 amino acids: CASSAAGPPYEQYF. For the CDR3, the DNA is TGCGCCAGCAGTGCTGCAGGGCCTCCCTACGAGCAGTACTTC.

The V call is TRBV5-1, the J call TRBJ2-7, with TRBD2 identical over 9 bases. This CDR3 is built from 16 residues. In germline, CDR1 is SGHRS, CDR2 YFSETQ. With 6 bases clipped from V and 3 bases from J, the junction kept 13 bases outside the gene matches. In DNA, the CDR3 is TGCGCCAGCACTCCCGACCAAGCGGGAGGAGACTACGAGCAGTACTTC. Its protein is CASTPDQAGGDYEQYF.

The chain couples TRBV13 to TRBJ2-1, with 10 bases identical to TRBD2. Trimming at V came to 6 bases and at J to 0 bases, leaving 5 bases not matched to a gene. The CDR3 contains 16 residues. CDR1 and CDR2 (germline): PRHDT, FYEKMQ (reference sequence). The DNA for the CDR3 is TGTGCCAGCAGAGAACCTAGCGGGAGCTCCTACAATGAGCAGTTCTTC. Protein: CASREPSGSSYNEQFF.

V usage is TRBV27 and J usage is TRBJ2-7; 9 nucleotides align to TRBD2. This CDR3 spans 15 amino acids. CDR1 is MNHEY and CDR2 is SMNVEV in the germline V gene (reference sequence). The junction had 7 bases not matched to a gene; V was cut back by 2 bases and J by 5 bases. The CDR3 coding sequence is TGTGCCAGCAGTTTAGCGGGAGGGCCCCGGGACGAGCAGTACTTC. It specifies CASSLAGGPRDEQYF.

This chain uses TRBV6-1 with TRBJ2-2; 8 nucleotides line up with TRBD2. J was trimmed by 1 base and V by 5 bases; bases with no gene match: 3. This CDR3 has 15 amino acids. The V gene's germline CDR1 is MNHNS and CDR2 SASEGT. This CDR3 reads CASSPTSENTGELFF. Here the CDR3 DNA reads TGTGCCAGCAGTCCGACTAGCGAGAACACCGGGGAGCTGTTTTTT.